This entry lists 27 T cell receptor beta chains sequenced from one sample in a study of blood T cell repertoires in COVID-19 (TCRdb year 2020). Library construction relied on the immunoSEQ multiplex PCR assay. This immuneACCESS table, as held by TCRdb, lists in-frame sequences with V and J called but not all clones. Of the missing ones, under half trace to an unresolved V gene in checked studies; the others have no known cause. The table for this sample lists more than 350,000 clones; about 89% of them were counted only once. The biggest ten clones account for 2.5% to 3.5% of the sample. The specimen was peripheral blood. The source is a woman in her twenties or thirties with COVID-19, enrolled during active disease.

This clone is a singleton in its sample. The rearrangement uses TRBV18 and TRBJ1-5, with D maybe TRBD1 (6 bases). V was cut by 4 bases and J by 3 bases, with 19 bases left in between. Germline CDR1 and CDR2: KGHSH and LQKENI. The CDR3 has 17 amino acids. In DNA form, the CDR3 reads TGTGCCAGCTCACTTACACAGTCGGCAGGGGACAATCAGCCCCAGCATTTT. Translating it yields CASSLTQSAGDNQPQHF.

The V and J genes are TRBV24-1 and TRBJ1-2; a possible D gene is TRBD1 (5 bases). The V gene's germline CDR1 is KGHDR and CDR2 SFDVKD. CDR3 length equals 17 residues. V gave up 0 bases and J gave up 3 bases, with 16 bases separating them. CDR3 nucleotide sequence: TGTGCCACCAGTGATTTGCTTGGGGGGATCGGGGACTATGGCTACACCTTC. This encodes CATSDLLGGIGDYGYTF.

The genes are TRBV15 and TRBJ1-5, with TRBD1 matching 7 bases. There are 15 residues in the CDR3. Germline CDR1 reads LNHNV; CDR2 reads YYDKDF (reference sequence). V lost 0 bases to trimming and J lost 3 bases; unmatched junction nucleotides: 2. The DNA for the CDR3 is TGTGCCACCAGCAGAGACAGGGGGTACAATCAGCCCCAGCATTTT. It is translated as CATSRDRGYNQPQHF.

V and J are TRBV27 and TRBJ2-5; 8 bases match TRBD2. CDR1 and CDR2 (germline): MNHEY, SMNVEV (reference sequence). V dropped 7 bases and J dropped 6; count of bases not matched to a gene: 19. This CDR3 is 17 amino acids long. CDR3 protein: CASKLIRGNGGEQTQYF. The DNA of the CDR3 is TGTGCCAGCAAGTTAATACGGGGTAACGGGGGGGAACAGACCCAGTACTTC.

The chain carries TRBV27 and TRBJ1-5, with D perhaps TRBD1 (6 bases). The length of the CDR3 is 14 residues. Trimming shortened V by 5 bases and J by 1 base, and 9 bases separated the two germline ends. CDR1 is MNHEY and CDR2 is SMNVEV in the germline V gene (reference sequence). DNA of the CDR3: TGTGCCAGCAGTATTGGACAGAGCAATCAGCCCCAGCATTTT. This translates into CASSIGQSNQPQHF.

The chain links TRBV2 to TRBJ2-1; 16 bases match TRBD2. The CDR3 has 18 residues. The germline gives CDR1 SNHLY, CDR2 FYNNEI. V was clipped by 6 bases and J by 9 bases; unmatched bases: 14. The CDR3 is CASSLGLAGGMALSEQFF. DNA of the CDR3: TGTGCCAGCAGCCTGGGACTAGCGGGGGGGATGGCCCTAAGTGAGCAGTTCTTC.

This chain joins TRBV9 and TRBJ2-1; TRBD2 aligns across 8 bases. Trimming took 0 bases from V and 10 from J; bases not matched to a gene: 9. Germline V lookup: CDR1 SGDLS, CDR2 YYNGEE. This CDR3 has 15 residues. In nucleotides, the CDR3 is TGTGCCAGCAGCGTAGAACCGGGAGGGCCGTGGGAGCAGTTCTTC. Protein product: CASSVEPGGPWEQFF.

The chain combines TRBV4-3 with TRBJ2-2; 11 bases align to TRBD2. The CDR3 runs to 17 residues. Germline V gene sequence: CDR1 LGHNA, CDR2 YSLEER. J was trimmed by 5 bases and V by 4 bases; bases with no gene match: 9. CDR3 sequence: CASSPRTSGGSTGELFF. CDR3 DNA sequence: TGCGCCAGCAGCCCAAGAACTAGCGGGGGTTCAACCGGGGAGCTGTTTTTT.

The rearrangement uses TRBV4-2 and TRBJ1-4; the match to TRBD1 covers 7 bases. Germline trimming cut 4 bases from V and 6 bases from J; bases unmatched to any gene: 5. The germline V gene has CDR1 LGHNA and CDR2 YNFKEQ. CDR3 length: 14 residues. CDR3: CASSRNQGDEKLFF. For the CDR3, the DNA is TGTGCCAGCAGCCGGAATCAGGGGGATGAAAAACTGTTTTTT.

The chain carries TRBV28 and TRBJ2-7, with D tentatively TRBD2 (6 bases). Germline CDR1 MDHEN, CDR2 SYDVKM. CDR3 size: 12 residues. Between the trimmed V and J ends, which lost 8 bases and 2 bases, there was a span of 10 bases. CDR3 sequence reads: CASLALPYEQYF. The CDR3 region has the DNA TGTGCCAGCCTAGCGCTCCCCTACGAGCAGTACTTC. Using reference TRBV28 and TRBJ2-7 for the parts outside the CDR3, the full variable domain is DVKVTQSSRYLVKRTGEKVFLECVQDMDHENMFWYRQDPGLGLRLIYFSYDVKMKEKGDIPEGYSVSREKKERFSLILESASTNQTSMYLCASLALPYEQYFGPGTRLTVT.

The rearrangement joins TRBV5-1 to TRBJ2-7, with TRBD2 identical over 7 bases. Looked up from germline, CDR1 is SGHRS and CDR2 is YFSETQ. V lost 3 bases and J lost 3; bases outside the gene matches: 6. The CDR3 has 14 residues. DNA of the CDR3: TGCGCCAGCAGCTCCGGACTAGGAGGCTACGAGCAGTACTTC. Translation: CASSSGLGGYEQYF.

The CDR3 sequence: CATSRGGTRPFETQYF. In DNA, the CDR3 is TGTGCCACCAGCAGAGGAGGGACTAGACCTTTTGAGACCCAGTACTTC. This chain connects TRBV15 to TRBJ2-5; 8 bases map to TRBD2. The CDR3 extends over 16 amino acids. Per the germline V gene, CDR1 is LNHNV and CDR2 is YYDKDF (reference sequence). J lost 5 bases, V lost 1 base, and 9 bases had no gene match.

CDR3 amino acids: CASSLLRGGTGNIQYF. In DNA, the CDR3 is TGTGCCAGCAGCTTATTGCGGGGGGGTACAGGAAACATTCAGTACTTC. The chain carries TRBV11-2 and TRBJ2-4; TRBD2 agrees at 9 bases. This CDR3 comprises 16 residues. CDR1 is SGHAT, CDR2 FQNNGV, per germline. J gave up 6 bases and V 2 bases, and 8 bases lay outside the gene matches.

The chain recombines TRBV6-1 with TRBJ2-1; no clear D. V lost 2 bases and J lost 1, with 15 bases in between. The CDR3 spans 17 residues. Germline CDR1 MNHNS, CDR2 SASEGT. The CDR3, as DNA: TGTGCCAGCAGTGAAACAAACGCCTTTCAATCCTACAATGAGCAGTTCTTC. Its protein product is CASSETNAFQSYNEQFF.

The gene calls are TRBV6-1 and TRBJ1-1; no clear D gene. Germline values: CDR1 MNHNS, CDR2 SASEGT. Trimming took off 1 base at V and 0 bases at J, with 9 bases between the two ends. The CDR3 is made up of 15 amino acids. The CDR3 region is CASSEGVALNTEAFF. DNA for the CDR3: TGTGCCAGCAGTGAAGGGGTAGCACTGAACACTGAAGCTTTCTTT.

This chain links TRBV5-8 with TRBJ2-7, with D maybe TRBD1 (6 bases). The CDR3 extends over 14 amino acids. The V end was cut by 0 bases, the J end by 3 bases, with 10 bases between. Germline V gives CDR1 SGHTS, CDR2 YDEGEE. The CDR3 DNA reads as TGTGCCAGCAGCTTGGACAGGGCCCTCTACGAGCAGTACGTC. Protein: CASSLDRALYEQYV.

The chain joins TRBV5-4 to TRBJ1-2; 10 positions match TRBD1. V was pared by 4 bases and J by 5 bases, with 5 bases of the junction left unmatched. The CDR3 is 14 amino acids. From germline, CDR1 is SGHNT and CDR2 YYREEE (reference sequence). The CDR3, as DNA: TGTGCCAGCAGCCTGGACAGGGGGGAATATGGCTACACCTTC. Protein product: CASSLDRGEYGYTF.

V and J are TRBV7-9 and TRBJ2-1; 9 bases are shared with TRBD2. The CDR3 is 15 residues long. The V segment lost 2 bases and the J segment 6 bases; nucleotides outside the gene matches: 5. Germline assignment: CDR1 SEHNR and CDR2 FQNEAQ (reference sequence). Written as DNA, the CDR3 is TGTGCCAGCAGCTTAAGGCGGGGGGGTAGCAATGAGCAGTTCTTC. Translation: CASSLRRGGSNEQFF.

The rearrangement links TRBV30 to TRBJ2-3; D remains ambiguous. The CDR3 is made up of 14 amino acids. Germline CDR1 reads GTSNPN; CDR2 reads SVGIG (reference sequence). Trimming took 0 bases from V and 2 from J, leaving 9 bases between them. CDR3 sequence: CAWSVQQTTDTQYF. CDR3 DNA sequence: TGTGCCTGGAGTGTACAGCAAACCACAGATACGCAGTATTTT.

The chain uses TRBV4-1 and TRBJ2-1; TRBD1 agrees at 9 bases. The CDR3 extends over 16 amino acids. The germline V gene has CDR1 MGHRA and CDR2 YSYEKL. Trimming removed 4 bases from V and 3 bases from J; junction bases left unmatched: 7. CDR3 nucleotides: TGCGCCAGCAGCCGAATCGACAGGGGGGACTACAATGAGCAGTTCTTC. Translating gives CASSRIDRGDYNEQFF.

The CDR3 coding sequence is TGTGCCATCAGTGCCGCCGGACAGGGTTCCTACGAGCAGTACTTC. It yields the protein CAISAAGQGSYEQYF. The gene calls are TRBV10-3 and TRBJ2-7, with TRBD1 identical over 8 bases. This CDR3 is 15 amino acids long. Germline-derived CDR1 and CDR2 are ENHRY and SYGVKD. Losses at the gene ends were 4 bases for V and 1 base for J; bases not matched to a gene: 6.

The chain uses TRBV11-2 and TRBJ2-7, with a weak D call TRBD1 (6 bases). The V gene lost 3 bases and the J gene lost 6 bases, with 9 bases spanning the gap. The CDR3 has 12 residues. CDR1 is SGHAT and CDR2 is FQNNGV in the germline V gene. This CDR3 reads CASSLAGVEQYF. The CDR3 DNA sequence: TGTGCCAGCAGCTTGGCAGGGGTCGAGCAGTACTTC.

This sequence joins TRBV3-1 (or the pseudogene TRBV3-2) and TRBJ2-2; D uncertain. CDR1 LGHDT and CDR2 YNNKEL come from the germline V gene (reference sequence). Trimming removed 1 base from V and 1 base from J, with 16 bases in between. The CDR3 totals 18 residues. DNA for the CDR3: TGTGCCAGCAGCCAAGTCTTAGCTACCTCGGTGAACACCGGGGAGCTGTTTTTT. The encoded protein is CASSQVLATSVNTGELFF.

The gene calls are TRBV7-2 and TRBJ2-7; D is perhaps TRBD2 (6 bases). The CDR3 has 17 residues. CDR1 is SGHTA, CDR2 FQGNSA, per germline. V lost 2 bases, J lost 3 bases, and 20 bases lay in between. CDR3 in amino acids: CASSLNPGEVGGYEQYF. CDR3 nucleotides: TGTGCCAGCAGCTTAAATCCCGGAGAAGTGGGAGGCTACGAGCAGTACTTC.

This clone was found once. The CDR3 reads CASSPRVGETQYF. CDR3 nucleotides: TGCGCCAGCAGTCCCAGGGTGGGAGAGACCCAGTACTTC. The V gene is TRBV5-1, the J gene TRBJ2-5, with a tentative D call TRBD1 (5 bases). This CDR3 contains 13 residues. The V gene's germline CDR1 is SGHRS and CDR2 YFSETQ. Trimming removed 5 bases from V and 4 bases from J, with 12 bases in between.

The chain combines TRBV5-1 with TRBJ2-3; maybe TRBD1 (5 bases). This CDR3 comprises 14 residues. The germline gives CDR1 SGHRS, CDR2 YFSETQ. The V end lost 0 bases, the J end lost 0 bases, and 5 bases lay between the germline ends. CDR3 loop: CASSLDRSTDTQYF. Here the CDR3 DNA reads TGCGCCAGCAGCTTGGACAGGAGCACAGATACGCAGTATTTT.

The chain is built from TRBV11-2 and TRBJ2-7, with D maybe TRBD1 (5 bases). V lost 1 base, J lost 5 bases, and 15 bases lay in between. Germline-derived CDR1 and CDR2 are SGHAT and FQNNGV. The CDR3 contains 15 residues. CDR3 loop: CASSLVGAPPHEQYF. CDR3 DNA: TGTGCCAGCAGCTTAGTTGGGGCGCCGCCCCACGAGCAGTACTTC.